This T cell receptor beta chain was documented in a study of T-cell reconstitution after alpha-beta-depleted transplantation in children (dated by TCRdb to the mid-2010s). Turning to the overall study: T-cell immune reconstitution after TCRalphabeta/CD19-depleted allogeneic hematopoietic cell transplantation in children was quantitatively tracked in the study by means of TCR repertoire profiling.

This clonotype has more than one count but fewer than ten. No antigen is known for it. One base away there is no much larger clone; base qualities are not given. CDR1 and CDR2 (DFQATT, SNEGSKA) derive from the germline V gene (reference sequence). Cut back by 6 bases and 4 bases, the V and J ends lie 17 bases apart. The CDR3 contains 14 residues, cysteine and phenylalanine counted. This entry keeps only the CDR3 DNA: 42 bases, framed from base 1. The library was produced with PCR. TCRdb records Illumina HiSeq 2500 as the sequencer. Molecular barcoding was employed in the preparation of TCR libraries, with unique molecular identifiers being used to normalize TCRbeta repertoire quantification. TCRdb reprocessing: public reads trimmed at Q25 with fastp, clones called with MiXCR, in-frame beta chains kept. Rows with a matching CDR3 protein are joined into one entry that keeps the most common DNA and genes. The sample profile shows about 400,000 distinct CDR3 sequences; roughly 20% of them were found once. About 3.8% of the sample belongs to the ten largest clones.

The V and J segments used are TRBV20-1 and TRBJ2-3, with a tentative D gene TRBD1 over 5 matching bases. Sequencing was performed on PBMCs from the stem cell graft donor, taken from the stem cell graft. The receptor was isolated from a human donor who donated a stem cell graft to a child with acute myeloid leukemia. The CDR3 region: CSAIGLARADTQYF. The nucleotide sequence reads TGCAGTGCCATAGGGCTGGCCAGGGCAGATACGCAGTATTTT.